This TCR beta chain was captured in a study of cytotoxic CD8 clonotypes in ibrutinib-treated CLL. Broader study findings: The clonality rise at ibrutinib response reflected private clonotype expansion.

On this clone itself: Its antigen is still unknown.

This CDR3 has 15 residues. Trimming cost V 2 bases and J 5 bases; bases outside gene matches: 4. Per germline, CDR1 MNHEY and CDR2 SVGAGI. Sequenced by immunoSEQ multiplex PCR; TCRdb stores in-frame clones only, minus some. The table shows fewer than 300,000 clones, with roughly four fifths occurring only once. The sample here was PBMCs, taken at disease progression, from a patient treated with ibrutinib. The sequence came from a human donor with chronic lymphocytic leukemia. The chain couples TRBV6-5 to TRBJ1-4, with 8 bases that match TRBD1. In DNA form, the CDR3 reads TGTGCCAGCAGTTACCTTACAGGGGGAAATGAAAAACTGTTTTTT. This gives the protein CASSYLTGGNEKLFF.